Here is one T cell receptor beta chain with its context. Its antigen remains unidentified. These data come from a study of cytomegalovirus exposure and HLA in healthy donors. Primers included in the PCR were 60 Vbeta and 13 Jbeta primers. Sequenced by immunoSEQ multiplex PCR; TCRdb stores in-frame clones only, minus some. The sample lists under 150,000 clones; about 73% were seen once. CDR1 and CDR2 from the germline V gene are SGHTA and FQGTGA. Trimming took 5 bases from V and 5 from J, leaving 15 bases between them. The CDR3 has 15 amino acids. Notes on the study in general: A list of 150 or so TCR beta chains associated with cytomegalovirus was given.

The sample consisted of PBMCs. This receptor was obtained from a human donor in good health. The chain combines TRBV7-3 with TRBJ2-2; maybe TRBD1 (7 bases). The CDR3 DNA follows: TGTGCCAGCAGCCCCGGCAGGGGGAGGACCGGGGAGCTGTTTTTT. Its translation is CASSPGRGRTGELFF. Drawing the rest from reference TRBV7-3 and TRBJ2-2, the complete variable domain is GAGVSQTPSNKVTEKGKYVELRCDPISGHTALYWYRQSLGQGPEFLIYFQGTGAADDSGLPNDRFFAVRPEGSVSTLKIQRTERGDSAVYLCASSPGRGRTGELFFGEGSRLTVL.